A selection of T cell receptor beta chains follows, all from one sample in a study of siplizumab effects on memory and regulatory T cells. Measured with immunoSEQ multiplex PCR; TCRdb has only the in-frame clones, and not every one. Among some 97,000 clones listed, about 91% were seen once. Sequences were obtained from Tregs sorted from blood. These receptors were collected from a human donor in good health. CDR3s include the opening cysteine and the closing phenylalanine or tryptophan. Fields, in order: D gene, clone size, V gene, J gene, CDR3 DNA, CDR3 protein. D genes are given only for firm matches. Rows give clone size only sometimes, using once, few, many, or a class for an expanded clone.

TRBD1	NA	TRBV28	TRBJ1-5	TGTGCCAGCAGTTTAAAACAGGGGGTTATAATCAATCAGCCCCAGCATTTT	CASSLKQGVIINQPQHF
TRBD2	NA	TRBV5-1	TRBJ2-5	TGCGCCAGCAGCTTGCAGTCGGCGGGAGGCCCATCAAACCCCCAGTACTTC	CASSLQSAGGPSNPQYF
TRBD2	NA	TRBV5-1	TRBJ2-1	TGCGCCAGCAACGGTATCCTAGCTAGCGGAGTTTACAATGAGCAGTTCTTC	CASNGILASGVYNEQFF
NA	NA	TRBV9	TRBJ2-2	TGTGCCAGCAGCGTAGGAGGGAGGGGGACCGGGGAGCTGTTTTTT	CASSVGGRGTGELFF
NA	NA	TRBV10-2	TRBJ1-3	TGCGCCAGCAGACCCACAGGCCCCTCTGGAAACACCATATATTTT	CASRPTGPSGNTIYF
TRBD2	NA	TRBV10-3	TRBJ2-1	TGTGCCATCAGTGAGACGAACTCCGGGACTAGTCGCAATGAGCAGTTCTTC	CAISETNSGTSRNEQFF
NA	NA	TRBV2	TRBJ2-7	TGTGCCAGCAGACTGGGGTCCAGGGCCCTCTACGAGCAGTACTTC	CASRLGSRALYEQYF
TRBD2	NA	TRBV5-1	TRBJ2-3	TGCGCCAGCAGCTTGGTGACCCTAGCGGGAGGCACAGATACGCAGTATTTT	CASSLVTLAGGTDTQYF
NA	NA	TRBV28	TRBJ1-5	TGTGCCAGCAGCTCACTCACTGGACAAACCCGGTTCAATCAGCCCCAGCATTTT	CASSSLTGQTRFNQPQHF
TRBD1	NA	TRBV7-9	TRBJ1-1	TGTGCCAGCGGCCGACAGGGGCCGTTTGCTGAAGCTTTCTTT	CASGRQGPFAEAFF
TRBD2	NA	TRBV4-2	TRBJ2-2	TGTGCCAGCAGCCAAGTGGAAGCGGGAGGCCTCGGGGGGGAGCTGTTTTTT	CASSQVEAGGLGGELFF
TRBD1	NA	TRBV5-1	TRBJ1-4	TGCGCCAGCAGCTCCGGGGACAGCACTAATGAAAAACTGTTTTTT	CASSSGDSTNEKLFF
NA	NA	TRBV5-1	TRBJ2-1	TGCGCCAGCAGCTCAGGGACATCCGGGGGGAATGAGCAGTTCTTC	CASSSGTSGGNEQFF
TRBD2	NA	TRBV28	TRBJ2-5	TGTGCCAGCAGTTTATGGCCTAGCGGGATCCAAGAGACCCAGTACTTC	CASSLWPSGIQETQYF
NA	NA	TRBV14	TRBJ2-2	TGTGCCAGCAGCCAGGCCGCCTTCACCGGGGAGCTGTTTTTT	CASSQAAFTGELFF
NA	NA	TRBV19	TRBJ2-5	TGTGCCAGTAGTATTCAGGGAATCGAGACCCAGTACTTC	CASSIQGIETQYF
NA	NA	TRBV7-6	TRBJ2-3	TGTGCCAGCAGCCGAATAGACTGGACAGATACGCAGTATTTT	CASSRIDWTDTQYF
NA	NA	TRBV29-1	TRBJ1-5	TGCAGCGTTGGGGGGGCCGGTCAGCCCCAGCATTTT	CSVGGAGQPQHF
TRBD2	NA	TRBV5-1	TRBJ2-4	TGCGCCAGCGCTACTAGCGGGGTCGCGGCAGGAAACATTCAGTACTTC	CASATSGVAAGNIQYF
NA	once	TRBV9	TRBJ2-3	TGTGCCAGCGGTTTCTTAGGGGGAGGTGATACGCAGTATTTT	CASGFLGGGDTQYF
NA	NA	TRBV5-4	TRBJ2-2	TGTGCCAGCAGCTTGTCTCTGGCCAACACCGGGGAGCTGTTTTTT	CASSLSLANTGELFF
NA	NA	TRBV28	TRBJ2-1	TGTGCCAGCAGTTTGGCAGCTCAGCAGTTCTTC	CASSLAAQQFF
NA	few	TRBV28	TRBJ2-1	TGTGCCAGCAGACGCCCCTCCATTTCCTACAATGAGCAGTTCTTC	CASRRPSISYNEQFF
TRBD1	once	TRBV19	TRBJ1-2	TGTGCCAGTACCCAGGGACAGGTCGTCTATGGCTACACCTTC	CASTQGQVVYGYTF
NA	NA	TRBV18	TRBJ1-5	TGTGCCAGCTCACCGTTCCCCGGGGGGGACAATCAGCCCCAGCATTTT	CASSPFPGGDNQPQHF
NA	NA	TRBV5-1	TRBJ1-4	TGCGCCAGCAGCTTGGCGAGGAGTCCTAATGAAAAACTGTTTTTT	CASSLARSPNEKLFF
TRBD1	NA	TRBV9	TRBJ2-3	TGTGCCAGCAGCCCCCCTGACAGGGCATTCACAGATACGCAGTATTTT	CASSPPDRAFTDTQYF
NA	NA	TRBV6-6	TRBJ1-1	TGTGCCAGCAGCATCAGGGGCACTGAAGCTTTCTTT	CASSIRGTEAFF
NA	NA	TRBV18	TRBJ2-1	TGTGCCAGCTCGGGGGACAGCGGGGATTCCTACAATGAGCAGTTCTTC	CASSGDSGDSYNEQFF
NA	NA	TRBV19	TRBJ1-5	TGTGCCAGTAGTATACTGGGGGGATATAGCAATCAGCCCCAGCATTTT	CASSILGGYSNQPQHF
NA	NA	TRBV6-5	TRBJ1-5	TGTGCCAGCAGTTCCGTTTATAGCAATCAGCCCCAGCATTTT	CASSSVYSNQPQHF
NA	NA	TRBV11-2	TRBJ2-4	TGTGCCAGCAGCTTAACGTCGGGTAGACAGTACTTC	CASSLTSGRQYF
NA	NA	TRBV5-4	TRBJ1-4	TGTGCCAGCAGCTCAGGGGCAGGGCATGAAAAACTGTTTTTT	CASSSGAGHEKLFF
NA	NA	TRBV2	TRBJ2-7	TGTGCCAGCATTTTCGGGGCCGCGGAGAGCTACGAGCAGTACTTC	CASIFGAAESYEQYF
NA	NA	TRBV28	TRBJ2-7	TGTGCCAGCAATGGCGGGGCGATCTACGAGCAGTACTTC	CASNGGAIYEQYF
TRBD1	NA	TRBV2	TRBJ1-5	TGTGCCAGCACCCACGACAGGGGCGCGCGGGTCCAGCCCCAGCATTTT	CASTHDRGARVQPQHF
NA	NA	TRBV28	TRBJ1-5	TGTGCCAGCAGTTCATCGGGACAAACTAATCAGCCCCAGCATTTT	CASSSSGQTNQPQHF
TRBD1	NA	TRBV19	TRBJ2-7	TGTGCCAGTAGTATGTACAGGGGGCAAGAGCAGTACTTC	CASSMYRGQEQYF
NA	NA	TRBV2	TRBJ2-1	TGTGCCAGCAGTGAGGACAGTTTCAATGAGCAGTTCTTC	CASSEDSFNEQFF
NA	NA	TRBV5-5	TRBJ1-1	TGTGCCAGCAGCTTGGACAGCTTGAACACTGAAGCTTTCTTT	CASSLDSLNTEAFF
TRBD1	NA	TRBV6-1	TRBJ1-5	TGTGCCAGCAGCGCGGGACAGCAAAATCAGCCCCAGCATTTT	CASSAGQQNQPQHF
TRBD1	NA	TRBV28	TRBJ2-7	TGTGCCAGCAGTTTTGCCGGGACAGGGGCTGGCGAGCAGTACTTC	CASSFAGTGAGEQYF
NA	NA	TRBV5-6	TRBJ1-2	TGTGCCAGCAGCGGTGACAGATACGGCTACACCTTC	CASSGDRYGYTF
NA	NA	TRBV1	TRBJ2-1	TGCACCAGCAGCCAAGAGAGGGGGCTAGCGGTCTACAATGAGCAGTTCTTC	CTSSQERGLAVYNEQFF
TRBD2	NA	TRBV5-1	TRBJ2-5	TGCGCCAGCACAGCTATGCGGGGGGGGACCCAGTACTTC	CASTAMRGGTQYF
NA	NA	TRBV20-1	TRBJ1-2	TGCAGTGCTAGAGATTTGGGGGGCTACACCTTC	CSARDLGGYTF
NA	NA	TRBV5-6	TRBJ1-4	TGTGCCAGCAGCGTGCCGGGGGCGAGTGAAAAACTGTTTTTT	CASSVPGASEKLFF
TRBD2	NA	TRBV7-3	TRBJ2-7	TGTGCCAGCAGCCTTGCGGGGGGTCCCTACGAGCAGTACTTC	CASSLAGGPYEQYF
TRBD1	NA	TRBV7-9	TRBJ2-5	TGTGCCAGCAGCGCAGGGGTCTCGGGACAGACAACCCATACCCAGTACTTC	CASSAGVSGQTTHTQYF
NA	NA	TRBV6-5	TRBJ1-2	TGCGCAAACAGGATAACGACTCTGGGCTACACCTTC	CANRITTLGYTF
TRBD1	NA	TRBV6-1	TRBJ1-2	TGTGCCAGCACCTTGTTGGGACAGGGCTATGGCTACACCTTC	CASTLLGQGYGYTF
NA	NA	TRBV18	TRBJ2-3	TGTGCCAGCTCAACGGTCCAAGATACGCAGTATTTT	CASSTVQDTQYF
TRBD1	NA	TRBV7-3	TRBJ1-1	TGTGCCAGCAGCTCCGGACAGGGGGACACTGAAGCTTTCTTT	CASSSGQGDTEAFF
TRBD1	NA	TRBV25-1	TRBJ2-2	TGTGCCAGCAGTCTTGGACAGGGGATTACCGGGGAGCTGTTTTTT	CASSLGQGITGELFF
TRBD1	NA	TRBV9	TRBJ1-3	TGTGCCAGCAGCCCCCAGGGGGTCTCTGGAAACACCATATATTTT	CASSPQGVSGNTIYF
NA	NA	TRBV6-6	TRBJ1-1	TGTGCCAGCGTTCACAGGGAGAACACTGAAGCTTTCTTT	CASVHRENTEAFF
NA	NA	TRBV6-1	TRBJ1-2	TGTGCCAGCAGTGCTTTCATTGGTGCAGCTACTAACTATGGCTACACCTTC	CASSAFIGAATNYGYTF
TRBD1	NA	TRBV5-4	TRBJ2-2	TGTGCCAGCAGCGCGGGACAGGGAGTGGGCACCGGGGAGCTGTTTTTT	CASSAGQGVGTGELFF
NA	NA	TRBV5-8	TRBJ1-1	TGTGCCAGCAGCTTGGCCTACGGGAACACTGAAGCTTTCTTT	CASSLAYGNTEAFF